This entry is about one TCR beta chain. Its antigen has not been determined. No qualities accompany the bases; no much larger clone lies one base away. TCR CDR3 regions were amplified from genomic DNA by multiplex PCR using the deep immunoSEQ assay. For each cell subset, the extracted genomic DNA was distributed evenly across all wells of several immunoSEQ 96-well plates, and each plate served as one replicate. For sorted subsets, each replicate PCR was loaded with 200 to 250 ng genomic DNA, equivalent to about 33,000 T cell genomes. The purified libraries were quantified using a Qubit 3.0 fluorometer, sized with a Bioanalyzer 2100, and then quantified again using the KAPA Library Quantification kit. A separate single-read 150-cycle Illumina NextSeq 550 flow cell was used to sequence each immunoSEQ 96-well plate. In the authors' own workflow: Because only junctional sequences without quality scores were contained in the immunoSEQ output, filtering matching that applied to full-length reads could not be performed. Sequences were annotated with PyIR, a Python wrapper for IgBLAST v1.9, using IMGT germline references to assign V/J genes and CDR3. Reads with weak V/J assignments (E-value above 1e-6), missing CDR3, stop codons, out-of-frame junctions, or ambiguous translated residues were removed. A V3J clonotype was defined by an identical inferred V gene, J gene, and CDR3 amino acid sequence. The percentage overlap between two repertoires was calculated by dividing the number of shared unique clonotypes by the size of the smaller repertoire. RTK rarefaction, the Chao1 estimator, and Recon v2.1 estimates of unobserved clonotypes were used to assess repertoire richness. Generation probabilities for all TCRbeta clonotypes obtained by the gDNA method from a handful of donors were computed using OLGA. Here the immuneACCESS table is served through TCRdb, limited to in-frame sequences with V and J called. Missing clones are a known gap in these copies; in checked studies unresolved V genes cover under half, and the rest lacks a known reason. That table supplies the V and J calls and clone size; D and trimming were determined from the DNA. This sample comprises 550,000 to 800,000 clones, approximately 74% of them detected only once. More than 1.5% of the sample is in the top ten clones.

Ends trimmed: V by 11 bases, J by 4 bases; bases unmatched to a gene: 20. Inclusive of the bounding cysteine and phenylalanine, the CDR3 is 18 residues long. Of the read, only the CDR3 DNA is kept; its 54 bases are in frame from base 1. CDR1 and CDR2 (MDHEN, SYDVKM) derive from the germline V gene. The data belong to a study of shared clonotypes between healthy human individuals (dated by TCRdb to 2018 to 2020). Notes on the research overall: A couple of women and three men aged 18 to 49 years were included in the cohort. Per donor, three plates each were used for CD4 naive and CD4 memory, two for CD8 naive, and one for CD8 memory. To estimate repertoire size and how much clonotype sharing occurs between individuals, the study deeply sequenced the blood TCR repertoires of 4 to 6 healthy adults. To increase sequencing depth and limit assay-specific biases, different laboratories used diverse techniques to prepare libraries and sequence TCR repertoires. Between about 0.85 and 9.5 billion PBMCs per donor were obtained by leukapheresis.

The research as a whole found: Clonotypes shared by all four sorted-subset donors showed higher generation probabilities than non-shared clonotypes. Larger estimated clonotype richness was generally found for naive subsets than for memory subsets. When a handful of donors were compared, the shared fraction of clonotypes was about 5.5% for naive CD4, over 3% for naive CD8, more than 2% for memory CD4, and 0.4% for memory CD8. Pairwise subsampling indicated that sequencing depth was expected to affect the degree of clonotype sharing among donors. The genetic and exposure-history diversity represented was limited by the small number of donors. Only blood was sampled, and tissue TCR repertoires likely differ from those in blood. Rarefaction of sorted-subset datasets indicated incomplete sequencing despite the large sequencing depth.

Donors were healthy HIV-negative adults with no recently reported acute infections or vaccinations. Only Caucasian adults living in Nashville, Tennessee, USA were represented among the donors. Magnetic negative selection was used to enrich CD4+ T cells, after which naive cells were positively selected on CD45RA and the negative fraction became the memory subset. After blood collection by leukapheresis, PBMCs were isolated using Ficoll-Histopaque density gradient centrifugation and then cryopreserved in the vapor phase of liquid nitrogen. Analytical flow cytometry was used to check the purity and quantity of every magnetically sorted T cell population. From each sorted fraction, genomic DNA was isolated and quantified by UV absorbance on a Nanodrop 2000c.

The sequenced sample was memory CD4+ T cells sorted from blood. In light of the paper, this sample's cell subset or site label describes: CD45RA-negative fraction. The TCR was taken from a woman aged 25 to 39 in good health. The rearranged chain carries TRBV28 and TRBJ2-3; TRBD2 aligns with 11 central bases. The CDR3 region reads CAASTTSGSGFRADTQYF. The sequenced DNA: TGTGCCGCCAGCACCACTAGCGGGAGTGGATTTCGCGCAGATACGCAGTATTTT.